This T cell receptor (beta chain) was sequenced during a study of T cells in Graves' hyperthyroidism and ophthalmopathy. Study information: The authors collected peripheral blood at initial diagnosis, before any treatment. The study's findings and limits: Most clonotypes that expanded in the thyroid above 0.001 also showed up in blood.

Amplified regions were TCR beta CDR3 sequences from RNA transcripts. RT-PCR in the first round (using the HTBI primer set) targeted the TCR CDR3. MiXCR, run by TCRdb on the multiplex PCR reads, gives a single entry per CDR3 protein. The sample has 640,000 or so distinct CDR3 sequences; 13% to 15% are singletons. Extraction of PBMCs used about 9.2 ml of fresh peripheral blood. The CDR3 has 18 amino acids. The trim removed 4 bases at V and 0 bases at J, leaving 13 bases unmatched. This clonotype was recorded many times. Its specificity is not known. This TCR was recovered from a woman aged 18-29 years with Graves' ophthalmopathy. The chain recombines TRBV12-3 or TRBV12-4 with TRBJ2-3, with 7 bases identical to TRBD2. What was sequenced was blood. This CDR3 is CASSSWASGGTSTDTQYF. The CDR3, as DNA: TGTGCCAGCAGTTCTTGGGCTAGCGGAGGCACTAGCACAGATACGCAGTATTTT.